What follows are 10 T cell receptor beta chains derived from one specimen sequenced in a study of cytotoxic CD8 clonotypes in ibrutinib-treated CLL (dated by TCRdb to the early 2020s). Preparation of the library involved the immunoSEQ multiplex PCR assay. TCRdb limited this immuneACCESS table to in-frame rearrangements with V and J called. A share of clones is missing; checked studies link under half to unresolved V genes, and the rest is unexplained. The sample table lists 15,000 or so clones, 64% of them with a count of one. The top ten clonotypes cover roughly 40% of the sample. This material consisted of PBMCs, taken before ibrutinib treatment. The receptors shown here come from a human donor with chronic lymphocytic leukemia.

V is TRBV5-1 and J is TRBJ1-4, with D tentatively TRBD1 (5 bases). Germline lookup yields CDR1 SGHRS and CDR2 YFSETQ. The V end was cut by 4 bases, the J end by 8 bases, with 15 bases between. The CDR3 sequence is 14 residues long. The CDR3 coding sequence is TGCGCCAGCAGCATACAGGAGCCCGTGGAAAAACTGTTTTTT. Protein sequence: CASSIQEPVEKLFF.

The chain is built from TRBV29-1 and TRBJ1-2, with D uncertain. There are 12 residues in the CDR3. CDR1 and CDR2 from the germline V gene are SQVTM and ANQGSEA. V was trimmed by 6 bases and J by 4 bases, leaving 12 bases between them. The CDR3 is CSVGDRFYGYTF. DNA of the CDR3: TGCAGCGTGGGAGATCGATTCTATGGCTACACCTTC.

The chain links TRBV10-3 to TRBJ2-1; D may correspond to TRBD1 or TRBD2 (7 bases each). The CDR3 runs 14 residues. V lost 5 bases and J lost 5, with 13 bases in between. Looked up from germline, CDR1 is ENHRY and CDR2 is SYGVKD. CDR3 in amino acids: CAISPTGRDNEQFF. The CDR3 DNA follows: TGTGCCATCAGTCCGACAGGGAGGGACAATGAGCAGTTCTTC.

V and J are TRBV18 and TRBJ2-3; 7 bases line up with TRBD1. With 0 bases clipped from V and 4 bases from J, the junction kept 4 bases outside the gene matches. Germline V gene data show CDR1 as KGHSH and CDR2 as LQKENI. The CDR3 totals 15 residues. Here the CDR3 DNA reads TGTGCCAGCTCACCACCGAACAGGGGACCAGATACGCAGTATTTT. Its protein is CASSPPNRGPDTQYF. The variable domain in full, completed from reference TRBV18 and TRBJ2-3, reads NAGVMQNPRHLVRRRGQEARLRCSPMKGHSHVYWYRQLPEEGLKFMVYLQKENIIDESGMPKERFSAEFPKEGPSILRIQQVVRGDSAAYFCASSPPNRGPDTQYFGPGTRLTVL.

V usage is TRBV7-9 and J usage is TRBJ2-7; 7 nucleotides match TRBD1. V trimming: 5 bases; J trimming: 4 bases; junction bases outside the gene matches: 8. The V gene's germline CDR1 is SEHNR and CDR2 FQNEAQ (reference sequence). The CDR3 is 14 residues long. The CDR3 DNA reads TGTGCCAGCAGCCAGGCGACAGGGTGGTACGAGCAGTACTTC. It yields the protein CASSQATGWYEQYF.

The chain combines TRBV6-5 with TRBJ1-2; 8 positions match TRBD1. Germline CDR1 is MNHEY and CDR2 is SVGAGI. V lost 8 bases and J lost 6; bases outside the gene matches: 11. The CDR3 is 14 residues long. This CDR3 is CASSRRQGRDGYTF. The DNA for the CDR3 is TGTGCCAGCTCTCGAAGACAGGGGAGAGATGGCTACACCTTC.

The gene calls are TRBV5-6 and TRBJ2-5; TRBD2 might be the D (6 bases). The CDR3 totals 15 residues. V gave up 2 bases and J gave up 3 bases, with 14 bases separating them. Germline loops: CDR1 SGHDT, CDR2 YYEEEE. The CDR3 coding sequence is TGTGCCAGCAGCTTAGGCGGGGACTTAGAAGAGACCCAGTACTTC. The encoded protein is CASSLGGDLEETQYF.

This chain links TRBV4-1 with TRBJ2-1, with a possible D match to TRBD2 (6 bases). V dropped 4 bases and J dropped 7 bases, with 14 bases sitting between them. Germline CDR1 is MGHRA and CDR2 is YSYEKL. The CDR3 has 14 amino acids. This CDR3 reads CASSRRDAGNEQFF. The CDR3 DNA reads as TGCGCCAGCAGCCGGCGGGACGCTGGGAATGAGCAGTTCTTC.

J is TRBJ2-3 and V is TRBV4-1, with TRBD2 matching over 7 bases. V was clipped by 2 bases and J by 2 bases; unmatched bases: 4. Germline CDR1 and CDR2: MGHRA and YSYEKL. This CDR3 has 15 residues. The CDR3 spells CASSQRLAPTDTQYF. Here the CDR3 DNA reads TGCGCCAGCAGCCAAAGACTAGCCCCCACAGATACGCAGTATTTT.

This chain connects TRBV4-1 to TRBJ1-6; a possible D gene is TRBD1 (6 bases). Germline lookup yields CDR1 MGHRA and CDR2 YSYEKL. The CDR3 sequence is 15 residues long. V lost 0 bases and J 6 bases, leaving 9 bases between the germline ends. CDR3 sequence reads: CASSQESRGNSPLHF. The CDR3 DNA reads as TGCGCCAGCAGCCAAGAGTCCAGGGGTAATTCACCCCTCCACTTT.